This entry concerns a single TCR beta chain. CD45RO-negative, CCR7-selected cells formed the naive CD8 fraction, which excluded terminally differentiated effector memory CD45RA+ cells. This entry is derived from a study of shared clonotypes between healthy human individuals. The protocol was immunoSEQ multiplex PCR, while the TCRdb copy is restricted to in-frame clones and leaves out a portion. The repertoire holds hundreds of thousands of clones, roughly 95% seen once, with 0.11% in the top ten. V shed 3 bases and J 5 bases; nucleotides not matched to a gene: 3. The CDR3 length is 15 residues. Per the germline V gene, CDR1 is MDHEN and CDR2 is SYDVKM.

The chain recombines TRBV28 with TRBJ2-3; 12 positions agree with TRBD2. Sequenced: naive CD8+ T cells sorted from blood. The receptor comes from a woman aged 30 to 39 in good health. This chain's CDR3 is CASSFGLAGRDTQYF. The CDR3 DNA reads as TGTGCCAGCAGTTTCGGACTAGCGGGAAGAGATACGCAGTATTTT.